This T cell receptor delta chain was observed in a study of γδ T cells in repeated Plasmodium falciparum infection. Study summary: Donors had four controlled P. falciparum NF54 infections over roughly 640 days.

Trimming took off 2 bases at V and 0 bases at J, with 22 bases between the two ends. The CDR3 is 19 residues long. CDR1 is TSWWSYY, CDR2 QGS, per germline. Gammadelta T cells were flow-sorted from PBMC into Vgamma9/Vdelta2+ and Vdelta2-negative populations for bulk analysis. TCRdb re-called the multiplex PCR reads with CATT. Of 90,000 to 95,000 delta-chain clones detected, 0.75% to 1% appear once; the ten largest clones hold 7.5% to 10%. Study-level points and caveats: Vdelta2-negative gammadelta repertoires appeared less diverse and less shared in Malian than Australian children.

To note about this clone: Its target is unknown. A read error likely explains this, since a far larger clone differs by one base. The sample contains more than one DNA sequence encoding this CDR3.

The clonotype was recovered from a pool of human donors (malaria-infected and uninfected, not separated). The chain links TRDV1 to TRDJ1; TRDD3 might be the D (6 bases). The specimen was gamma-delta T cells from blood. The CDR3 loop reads CALGEGAGARRGYTDKLIF. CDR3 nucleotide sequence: TGTGCTCTTGGGGAAGGCGCTGGGGCTCGGAGAGGGTACACCGATAAACTCATCTTT.